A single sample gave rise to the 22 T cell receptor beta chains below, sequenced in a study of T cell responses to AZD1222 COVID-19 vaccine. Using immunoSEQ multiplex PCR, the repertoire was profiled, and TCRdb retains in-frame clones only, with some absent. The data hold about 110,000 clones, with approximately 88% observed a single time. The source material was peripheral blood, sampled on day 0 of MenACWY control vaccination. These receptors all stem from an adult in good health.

This chain's CDR3 is CASSEYRGRGYEQYF. In DNA form, the CDR3 reads TGTGCCAGCAGCGAATACAGGGGAAGGGGCTACGAGCAGTACTTC. This chain links TRBV4-2 with TRBJ2-7, with 7 positions matching TRBD1. Germline CDR1 LGHNA, CDR2 YNFKEQ. The CDR3 runs to 15 residues. Losses at the gene ends were 5 bases for V and 3 bases for J; bases not matched to a gene: 10.

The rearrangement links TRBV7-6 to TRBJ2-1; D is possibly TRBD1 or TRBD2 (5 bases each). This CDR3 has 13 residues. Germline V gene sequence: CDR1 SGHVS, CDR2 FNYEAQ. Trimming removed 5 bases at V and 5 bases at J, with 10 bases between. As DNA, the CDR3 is TGTGCCAGCAGCCCCTTGGGGGACAATGAGCAGTTCTTC. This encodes CASSPLGDNEQFF. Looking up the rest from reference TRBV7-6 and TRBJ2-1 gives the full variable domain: GAGVSQSPRYKVTKRGQDVALRCDPISGHVSLYWYRQALGQGPEFLTYFNYEAQQDKSGLPNDRFSAERPEGSISTLTIQRTEQRDSAMYRCASSPLGDNEQFFGPGTRLTVL.

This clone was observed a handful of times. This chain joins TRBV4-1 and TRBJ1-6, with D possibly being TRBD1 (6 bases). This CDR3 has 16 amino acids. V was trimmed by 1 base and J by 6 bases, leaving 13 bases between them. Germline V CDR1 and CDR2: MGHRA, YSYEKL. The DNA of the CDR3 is TGCGCCAGCAGCCAAGGGCAAGGGGGACTTAATTCACCCCTCCACTTT. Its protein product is CASSQGQGGLNSPLHF.

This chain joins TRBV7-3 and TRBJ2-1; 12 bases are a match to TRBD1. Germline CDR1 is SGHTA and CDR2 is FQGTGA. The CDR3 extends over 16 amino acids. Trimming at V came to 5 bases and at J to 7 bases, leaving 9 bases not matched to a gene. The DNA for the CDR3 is TGTGCCAGCAGCCCCACGGGACAGGGGGCGCTTAATGAGCAGTTCTTC. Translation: CASSPTGQGALNEQFF.

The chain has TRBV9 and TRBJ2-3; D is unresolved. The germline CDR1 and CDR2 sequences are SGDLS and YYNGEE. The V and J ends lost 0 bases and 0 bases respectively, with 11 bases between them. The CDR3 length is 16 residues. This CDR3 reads CASSVAPTASTDTQYF. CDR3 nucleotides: TGTGCCAGCAGCGTAGCCCCCACAGCGAGCACAGATACGCAGTATTTT.

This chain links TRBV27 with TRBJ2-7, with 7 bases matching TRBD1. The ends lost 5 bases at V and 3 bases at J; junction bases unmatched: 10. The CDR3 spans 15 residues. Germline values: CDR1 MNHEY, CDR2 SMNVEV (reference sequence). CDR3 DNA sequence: TGTGCCAGCAGTCCCCAGACAGGGTCTGGCTACGAGCAGTACTTC. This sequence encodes CASSPQTGSGYEQYF.

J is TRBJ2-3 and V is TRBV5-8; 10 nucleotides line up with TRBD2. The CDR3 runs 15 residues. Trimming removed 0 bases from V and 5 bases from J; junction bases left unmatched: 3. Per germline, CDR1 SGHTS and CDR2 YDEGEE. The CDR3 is CASSLGSSGRDTQYF. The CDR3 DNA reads TGTGCCAGCAGCTTGGGATCTAGCGGGAGAGATACGCAGTATTTT.

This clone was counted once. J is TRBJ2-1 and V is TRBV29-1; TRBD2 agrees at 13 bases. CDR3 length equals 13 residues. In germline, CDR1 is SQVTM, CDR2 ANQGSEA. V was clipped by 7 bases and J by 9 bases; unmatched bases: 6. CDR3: CSGQGLAGSEQFF. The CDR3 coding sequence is TGCAGCGGCCAGGGACTAGCGGGGAGTGAGCAGTTCTTC.

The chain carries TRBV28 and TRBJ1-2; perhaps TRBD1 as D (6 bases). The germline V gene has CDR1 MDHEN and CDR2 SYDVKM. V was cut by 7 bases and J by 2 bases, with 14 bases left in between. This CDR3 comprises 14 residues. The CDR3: CASTLDSLNYGYTF. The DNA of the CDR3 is TGTGCCAGCACCCTGGACAGCCTAAACTATGGCTACACCTTC.

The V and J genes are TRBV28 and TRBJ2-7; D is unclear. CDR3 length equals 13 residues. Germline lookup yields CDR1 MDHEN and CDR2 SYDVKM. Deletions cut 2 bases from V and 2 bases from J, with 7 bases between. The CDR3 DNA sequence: TGTGCCAGCAGTTTACTGTTCACCTACGAGCAGTACTTC. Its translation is CASSLLFTYEQYF. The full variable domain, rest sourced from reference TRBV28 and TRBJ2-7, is DVKVTQSSRYLVKRTGEKVFLECVQDMDHENMFWYRQDPGLGLRLIYFSYDVKMKEKGDIPEGYSVSREKKERFSLILESASTNQTSMYLCASSLLFTYEQYFGPGTRLTVT.

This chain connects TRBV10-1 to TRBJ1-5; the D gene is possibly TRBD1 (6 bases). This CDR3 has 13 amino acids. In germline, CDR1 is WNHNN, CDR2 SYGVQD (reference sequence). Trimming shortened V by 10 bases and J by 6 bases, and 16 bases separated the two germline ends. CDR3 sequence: CATERGAGQPQHF. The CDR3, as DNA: TGCGCCACCGAGAGGGGGGCTGGTCAGCCCCAGCATTTT.

The CDR3 reads CASSLHLGGREAFF. CDR3 bases: TGTGCCAGCAGCCTACATCTGGGGGGTAGGGAAGCTTTCTTT. The chain recombines TRBV9 with TRBJ1-1; a weak D match, TRBD1 (5 bases). Between the trimmed V and J ends, which lost 4 bases and 8 bases, there was a span of 18 bases. Germline V gene lookup returns CDR1 SGDLS and CDR2 YYNGEE. This CDR3 comprises 14 residues. Based on the CDR3 plus reference TRBV9 and TRBJ1-1, the full variable domain is DSGVTQTPKHLITATGQRVTLRCSPRSGDLSVYWYQQSLDQGLQFLIQYYNGEERAKGNILERFSAQQFPDLHSELNLSSLELGDSALYFCASSLHLGGREAFFGQGTRLTVV.

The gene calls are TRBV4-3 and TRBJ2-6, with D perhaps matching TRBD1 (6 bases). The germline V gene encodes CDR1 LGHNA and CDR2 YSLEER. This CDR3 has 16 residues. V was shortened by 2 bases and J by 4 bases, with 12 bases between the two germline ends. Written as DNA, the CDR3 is TGCGCCAGCAGCCAATTGACAGGTTCCGGGGCCAACGTCCTGACTTTC. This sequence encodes CASSQLTGSGANVLTF.

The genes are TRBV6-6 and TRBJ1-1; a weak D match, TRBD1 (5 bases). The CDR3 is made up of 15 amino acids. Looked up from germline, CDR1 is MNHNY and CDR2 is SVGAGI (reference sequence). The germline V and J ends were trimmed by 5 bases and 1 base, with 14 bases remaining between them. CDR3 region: CASSLRDRENTEAFF. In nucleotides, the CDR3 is TGTGCCAGCAGTCTCCGCGACAGAGAGAACACTGAAGCTTTCTTT.

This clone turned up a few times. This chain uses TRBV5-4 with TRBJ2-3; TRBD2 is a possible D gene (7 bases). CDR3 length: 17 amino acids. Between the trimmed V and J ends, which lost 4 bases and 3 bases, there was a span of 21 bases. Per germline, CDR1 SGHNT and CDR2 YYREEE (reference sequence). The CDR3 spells CASSPPGGGAATDTQYF. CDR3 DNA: TGTGCCAGCAGCCCACCCGGAGGGGGGGCCGCTACAGATACGCAGTATTTT.

CDR3 region: CASSYAPVDEQYF. In DNA, the CDR3 is TGTGCCAGCAGTTACGCCCCAGTGGACGAGCAGTACTTC. The chain has TRBV6-5 and TRBJ2-7; no firm D call. The germline gives CDR1 MNHEY, CDR2 SVGAGI. The germline V and J ends were trimmed by 2 bases and 5 bases, with 10 bases remaining between them. This CDR3 region has 13 residues.

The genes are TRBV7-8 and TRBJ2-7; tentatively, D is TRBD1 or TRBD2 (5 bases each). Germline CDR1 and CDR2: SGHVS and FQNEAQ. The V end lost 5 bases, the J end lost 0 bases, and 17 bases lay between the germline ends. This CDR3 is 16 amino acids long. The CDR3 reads CASSREGSGTSYEQYF. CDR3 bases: TGTGCCAGCAGCCGAGAGGGGTCGGGTACCTCCTACGAGCAGTACTTC.

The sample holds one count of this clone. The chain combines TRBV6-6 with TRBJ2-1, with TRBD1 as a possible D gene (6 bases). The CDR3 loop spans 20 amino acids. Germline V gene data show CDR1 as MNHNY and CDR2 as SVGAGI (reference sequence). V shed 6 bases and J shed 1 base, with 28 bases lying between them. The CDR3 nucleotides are TGTGCCAGCAGCCGCGGAACAGGGATCGGTCCCATTATTTCCTACAATGAGCAGTTCTTC. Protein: CASSRGTGIGPIISYNEQFF.

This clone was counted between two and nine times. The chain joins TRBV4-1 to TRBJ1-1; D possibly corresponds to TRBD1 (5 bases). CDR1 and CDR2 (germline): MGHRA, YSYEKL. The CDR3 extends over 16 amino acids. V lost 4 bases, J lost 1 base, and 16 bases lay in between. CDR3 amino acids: CASSPLRAGTNTEAFF. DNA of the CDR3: TGCGCCAGCAGCCCCCTTCGGGCGGGGACGAACACTGAAGCTTTCTTT.

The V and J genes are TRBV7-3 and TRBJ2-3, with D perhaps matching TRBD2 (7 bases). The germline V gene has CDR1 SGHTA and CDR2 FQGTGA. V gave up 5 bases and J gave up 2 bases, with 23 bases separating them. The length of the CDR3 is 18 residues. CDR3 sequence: CASSRQGRAGPHTDTQYF. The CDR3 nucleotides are TGTGCCAGCAGCCGCCAGGGGAGAGCGGGACCGCACACAGATACGCAGTATTTT.

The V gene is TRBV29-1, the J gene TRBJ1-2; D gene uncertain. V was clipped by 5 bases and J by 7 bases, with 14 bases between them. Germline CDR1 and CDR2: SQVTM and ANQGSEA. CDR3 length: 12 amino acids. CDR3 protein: CSVRTGLLGYTF. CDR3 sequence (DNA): TGCAGCGTTCGGACGGGTCTCCTTGGCTACACCTTC.

The CDR3 protein is CASSPLVGRGSSGGAYNEQFF. The CDR3 DNA is TGTGCCAGCAGCCCCCTGGTGGGTCGAGGGTCTAGCGGGGGGGCGTACAATGAGCAGTTCTTC. This chain links TRBV4-2 with TRBJ2-1; TRBD2 matches 12 bases. V lost 4 bases to trimming and J lost 4 bases; unmatched junction nucleotides: 20. Per germline, CDR1 LGHNA and CDR2 YNFKEQ. This CDR3 contains 21 residues.